Listed below are T cell receptor beta chains from one sample, sequenced in a study of shared clonotypes between healthy human individuals. Libraries were prepared by immunoSEQ multiplex PCR; TCRdb keeps only in-frame clonotypes and omits some of them. The table lists around 650,000 clones, about 95% of them singletons. The material sequenced was naive CD8+ T cells sorted from blood. Receptors were obtained from a woman aged 25 to 39 in good health. Each CDR3 is given with its conserved first and last residue. The order of the fields is CDR3 length, V gene, J gene, CDR3 protein.

13	TRBV29-1	TRBJ1-2	CSVVGQGTDGYTF
13	TRBV6-6	TRBJ2-2	CASGYLDTGELFF
17	TRBV19	TRBJ2-3	CASSIWFTSGGTDTQYF
13	TRBV7-8	TRBJ2-3	CASSSVPGEGQYF
14	TRBV11-2	TRBJ2-6	CASSFGRGANVLTF
15	TRBV5-5	TRBJ2-1	CASSLRVSAANEQFF
15	TRBV9	TRBJ2-1	CASSVGGTQGAEQFF
12	TRBV5-3	TRBJ1-2	CASSSYTGGYTF
15	TRBV19	TRBJ1-2	CASSISLELGYGYTF
14	TRBV10-3	TRBJ1-2	CAISESGGAYGYTF
17	TRBV18	TRBJ2-1	CASSPTVIYGGGDEQFF
18	TRBV7-6	TRBJ2-2	CASSSLVSGRTSPGELFF
14	TRBV10-2	TRBJ2-1	CASRETSGRNEQFF
17	TRBV2	TRBJ2-5	CASSEALFGSIQETQYF
13	TRBV27	TRBJ2-1	CASSLEGYNEQFF
15	TRBV10-3	TRBJ1-1	CAISERDRGGTEAFF
15	TRBV28	TRBJ2-2	CASSLLAGAIGELFF
13	TRBV2	TRBJ2-3	CAMPSGSSDTQYF
12	TRBV6-1	TRBJ1-2	CASSARGAGYTF
13	TRBV11-2	TRBJ2-7	CASSWTDSYEQYF
15	TRBV4-1	TRBJ2-2	CASRLGTGRAGELFF
14	TRBV27	TRBJ1-6	CASSRAIFDSPLHF
15	TRBV19	TRBJ1-5	CASRRDREGNQPQHF
18	TRBV7-9	TRBJ2-7	CASSPTSGTGDPSYEQYF
15	TRBV5-4	TRBJ2-3	CASSFRTGLPDTQYF
16	TRBV7-9	TRBJ1-2	CASSLRGSPSIYGYTF
14	TRBV27	TRBJ2-1	CASSLGGGLGEQFF
13	TRBV6-5	TRBJ2-3	CASSYPGSDTQYF
13	TRBV30	TRBJ2-3	CAWSVASTDTQYF
14	TRBV5-4	TRBJ1-1	CASSLVGGFTEAFF
14	TRBV28	TRBJ1-2	CASSFNDREEGYTF
17	TRBV5-6	TRBJ2-3	CASTLFGANVRGDTQYF
18	TRBV4-1	TRBJ2-2	CASSQGVSGSTGTGELFF
12	TRBV30	TRBJ1-1	CAWKFGQSEAFF
19	TRBV2	TRBJ2-2	CASSESAGGSTTNTGELFF
16	TRBV6-6	TRBJ2-5	CASSYADLGGQETQYF
12	TRBV27	TRBJ2-5	CASSLSGETQYF
14	TRBV5-1	TRBJ2-1	CASSPRGAHNEQFF
17	TRBV28	TRBJ2-7	CASSFHPSREAAYEQYF
15	TRBV9	TRBJ1-3	CASSATGSSGNTIYF
15	TRBV29-1	TRBJ2-3	CSAQTSRSSTDTQYF
16	TRBV7-8	TRBJ2-1	CASSLWGDSSYNEQFF
13	TRBV19	TRBJ2-1	CASNDPGWNEQFF